This T cell receptor beta chain is drawn from a study of blood T cell repertoires in COVID-19. Profiling relied on immunoSEQ multiplex PCR, and the TCRdb table lists in-frame clones only, not all of them. The table has 30,000 to 45,000 clones, around 85% seen once. Sample: peripheral blood. The source of this sequence is a man in his sixties or seventies with acute or convalescent COVID-19.

CDR3 sequence reads: CASSASTSGGETQYF. The DNA for the CDR3 is TGTGCCAGCAGCGCAAGTACTAGCGGGGGAGAGACCCAGTACTTC. The genes are TRBV9 and TRBJ2-5; 11 bases are shared with TRBD2. The length of the CDR3 is 15 residues. Trimming took 3 bases from V and 4 from J; bases not matched to a gene: 5. Germline V gives CDR1 SGDLS, CDR2 YYNGEE. Full variable domain (missing parts from reference TRBV9 and TRBJ2-5): DSGVTQTPKHLITATGQRVTLRCSPRSGDLSVYWYQQSLDQGLQFLIQYYNGEERAKGNILERFSAQQFPDLHSELNLSSLELGDSALYFCASSASTSGGETQYFGPGTRLLVL.